This paragraph reports one T cell receptor beta chain. This sample stems from a study of blood T cell repertoires in COVID-19. On the study more broadly: Italy, Spain and the United States were the sources of the convalescent and acute COVID-19 samples. From T cells, B-cell-depleted T cells, or PBMCs came the material, which was cDNA or gDNA.

Per the original data handling: Researchers report that nucleated cell counts were estimated from reference gene primer amplification. The protocol was immunoSEQ multiplex PCR, while the TCRdb copy is restricted to in-frame clones and leaves out a portion. V, J and clone size are those of that table, while D and trimming were read from the DNA. This sample has about 53,000 clones, with about nine tenths found just once. The receptor was derived from a man aged 80 or over with acute or convalescent COVID-19. Specimen: peripheral blood.

The DNA for the CDR3 is TGTGCCATCACTCCGACAGTGAACACTGAAGCTTTCTTT. This codes for CAITPTVNTEAFF. This rearrangement joins TRBV10-3 to TRBJ1-1; the D gene is possibly TRBD1 (5 bases). V lost 7 bases and J 0 bases, leaving 9 bases between the germline ends. The germline gives CDR1 ENHRY, CDR2 SYGVKD. The CDR3 runs to 13 residues.